This TCR beta chain was recovered during a study of blood T cell repertoires in COVID-19. Overall study context: Whether acute or convalescent, the COVID-19 samples came from the United States, Italy and Spain. The analysed material was cDNA or gDNA that came from T cells, B-cell-depleted T cells, or PBMCs.

Ages ranged from roughly 18 to 100 years, with residence in fewer than 25 US areas. What the recovered Cohort 3 donors had was two negative PCRs, clearance, or symptom resolution. Sequencing used immunoSEQ multiplex PCR; TCRdb keeps in-frame clones, though not all of them. This sample has 390,000 or so clones, with around 83% found just once. Germline CDR1 SGHRS, CDR2 YFSETQ. Trimming took 0 bases from V and 4 from J, leaving 10 bases between them. There are 14 residues in the CDR3. This chain uses TRBV5-1 with TRBJ2-5, with D tentatively TRBD2 (6 bases). The receptor comes from a woman in her forties or fifties who had recovered from COVID-19. The sample comprised PBMCs or T cells enriched from blood (not recorded which). The DNA for the CDR3 is TGCGCCAGCAGCTTGGGTAGCGGCGGAGAGACCCAGTACTTC. This encodes CASSLGSGGETQYF. The whole variable domain, remainder taken from reference TRBV5-1 and TRBJ2-5, is KAGVTQTPRYLIKTRGQQVTLSCSPISGHRSVSWYQQTPGQGLQFLFEYFSETQRNKGNFPGRFSGRQFSNSRSEMNVSTLELGDSALYLCASSLGSGGETQYFGPGTRLLVL.